The clone carrying this TCR beta chain was picked up a small number of times. This entry belongs to a study of blood T cell repertoires in COVID-19. Study in general: Nucleic acid was either cDNA or gDNA, and it came from T cells, B-cell-depleted T cells, or PBMCs.

Germline V gene lookup returns CDR1 SGHKS and CDR2 YYEKEE (reference sequence). The CDR3 covers 17 residues. The V segment lost 4 bases and the J segment 10 bases; nucleotides outside the gene matches: 20. Original methodology: Estimation of nucleated cell counts was performed using reference gene primer amplification. Produced via immunoSEQ multiplex PCR; TCRdb's table is partial and in-frame only. V, J and clone size derive from that table, while D and trimming were established from the DNA sequence. The table records about 200,000 clones, 80% to 90% of them present only once. This TCR came from an elderly woman with acute or convalescent COVID-19. The rearrangement uses TRBV5-5 and TRBJ1-5; 7 bases map to TRBD1. Sequenced input: peripheral blood. Here the CDR3 DNA reads TGTGCCAGCAGCCCTGGGCAACTACAGGGGCCCTGGCAACCCCAGCATTTT. It codes for CASSPGQLQGPWQPQHF.